This TCR beta chain was observed in a study of cytomegalovirus exposure and HLA in healthy donors. Trimming pared 2 bases from V and 6 bases from J, leaving 6 bases between. CDR1 MNHNY and CDR2 SVGAGI come from the germline V gene (reference sequence). The CDR3 contains 12 residues. This clone was found once. Antigen unknown. Notes on the study in general: Among TCR sequences, most were rare, though some public TCRs appeared in many donors.

The PCR contained 60 Vbeta and 13 Jbeta primers. Sequenced by immunoSEQ multiplex PCR; TCRdb stores in-frame clones only, minus some. The profile covers around 99,000 clones, with over 75% appearing a single time and approximately 3.5% taken by the ten largest. V and J are TRBV6-6 and TRBJ2-3; the D is unclear. The TCR was taken from a man aged 35 to 55 in good health and CMV-seronegative. The sequencing input was PBMCs. CDR3 sequence (DNA): TGTGCCAGCAGTTACCCCCCGGATACGCAGTATTTT. Translating it yields CASSYPPDTQYF.